The clone carrying this T cell receptor (beta chain) was recorded at least ten times. Its antigen is as yet unknown. The study defined stable Graves' hyperthyroidism as no ophthalmopathy progression within 18 months. This specimen comes from a study of T cells in Graves' hyperthyroidism and ophthalmopathy. Whole-study findings and limits: The majority of expanded thyroid clonotypes above 0.001 also appeared in blood.

CDR3 length: 13 residues. V was clipped by 2 bases and J by 6 bases, with 14 bases between them. Germline lookup yields CDR1 DFQATT and CDR2 SNEGSKA (reference sequence). There were TCR beta CDR3 regions amplified from RNA transcripts. A first-round RT-PCR of the TCR CDR3 used the HTBI primer set. Each CDR3 protein gets one entry after TCRdb re-called the multiplex PCR reads with MiXCR. There are 500,000 to 750,000 distinct CDR3 sequences in the sample; 15% to 19% occur only once, and under 7.5% lies in the top ten. The origin of this receptor is a woman aged 30 to 39 with Graves' hyperthyroidism. The chain recombines TRBV20-1 with TRBJ2-7, with D tentatively TRBD1 (6 bases). What was sequenced was blood. CDR3 sequence reads: CSARPQGNPEQYF. Here the CDR3 DNA reads TGCAGTGCTAGACCTCAGGGGAACCCCGAGCAGTACTTC.